The 12 T cell receptor beta chains below were found in one sample sequenced in a study of blood T cells in healthy people across ages. A second about 6 to 12 cycle PCR used barcoded and J-beta primers. TCRdb reprocessed the 5' RACE reads via MiXCR and lists one record per CDR3 protein. The table shows approximately 800,000 distinct CDR3 sequences, with 45% to 70% occurring only once. The sequencing sample was made of blood. The receptor source for this set is a man in his forties or fifties in good health.

This clonotype turned up a few times. Written as DNA, the CDR3 is TGTGCCAGCAGCCAAGAGAGGGGGGGGTATGGCTACACCTTC. It translates to CASSQERGGYGYTF. The V gene is TRBV4-2, the J gene TRBJ1-2; weak D call: TRBD1 (6 bases). V gave up 0 bases and J gave up 5 bases, with 10 bases separating them. From germline, CDR1 is LGHNA and CDR2 YNFKEQ. The CDR3 is made up of 14 amino acids.

The chain combines TRBV11-2 with TRBJ2-5; D is unresolved. The J call may be in error: the DNA end matches TRBJ2-7 better. The CDR3 consists of 15 residues. Germline CDR1 and CDR2: SGHAT and FQNNGV. DNA for the CDR3: TGTGCCAGCAGCTTATCTAAGGGCGGAGCCTACGAGCAGTACTTC. Protein: CASSLSKGGAYEQYF.

V is TRBV28 and J is TRBJ2-7; D might be TRBD1 (5 bases). Trimming stripped 4 bases from V and 3 bases from J, with 19 bases between. The germline CDR1 and CDR2 sequences are MDHEN and SYDVKM. The CDR3 sequence is 16 residues long. The CDR3, as DNA: TGTGCCAGCAGTTCCCCTCAAGGGGCAGTCTTCTACGAGCAGTACTTC. Translating it yields CASSSPQGAVFYEQYF.

The V call is TRBV24-1, the J call TRBJ2-5; 11 nucleotides line up with TRBD2. The CDR3 has 16 residues. The V segment lost 4 bases and the J segment 5 bases; nucleotides outside the gene matches: 8. Germline V gives CDR1 KGHDR, CDR2 SFDVKD. The CDR3 DNA follows: TGTGCCACCAGTGACCCCGGACTAGCGGGCGGGGAGACCCAGTACTTC. It codes for CATSDPGLAGGETQYF.

This clonotype appeared a single time. The chain combines TRBV7-9 with TRBJ2-3, with D unresolved. This CDR3 region has 14 residues. Germline V gives CDR1 SEHNR, CDR2 FQNEAQ (reference sequence). Trimming took 2 bases from V and 4 from J, leaving 10 bases between them. The CDR3 loop is CASSLPLIPDTQYF. DNA of the CDR3: TGTGCCAGCAGCTTACCATTGATCCCAGATACGCAGTATTTT.

This chain connects TRBV27 to TRBJ1-4, with D unclear. The CDR3 length is 16 residues. CDR1 is MNHEY, CDR2 SMNVEV, per germline (reference sequence). Trimming shortened V by 2 bases and J by 0 bases, and 10 bases separated the two germline ends. The chain's CDR3 is CASSLVLGATNEKLFF. In DNA form, the CDR3 reads TGTGCCAGCAGTTTAGTTCTGGGAGCAACTAATGAAAAACTGTTTTTT. The variable domain in full, completed from reference TRBV27 and TRBJ1-4, reads EAQVTQNPRYLITVTGKKLTVTCSQNMNHEYMSWYRQDPGLGLRQIYYSMNVEVTDKGDVPEGYKVSRKEKRNFPLILESPSPNQTSLYFCASSLVLGATNEKLFFGSGTQLSVL.

This clonotype was found a few times. The chain joins TRBV3-1 to TRBJ2-5; a possible D gene is TRBD2 (5 bases). CDR1 is LGHDT, CDR2 YNNKEL, per germline (reference sequence). CDR3 length equals 14 residues. V lost 7 bases and J lost 1, with 13 bases in between. The chain's CDR3 is CASTYRGSQETQYF. Written as DNA, the CDR3 is TGTGCCAGCACGTACCGGGGATCCCAAGAGACCCAGTACTTC.

Concerning this clonotype itself: The junction and the germline gene differ at one end; a read error may be behind it. The V and J genes are TRBV10-3 and TRBJ2-5, with unresolved D. The CDR3 is 15 amino acids. From germline, CDR1 is ENHRY and CDR2 SYGVKD. As DNA, the CDR3 is TGTGCCAACAGTGAGTCGAGATGGTTCCAAGAGACCCAGTACTTC. Its translation is CANSESRWFQETQYF.

This CDR3 reads CATSGGTDGTQYF. CDR3 in DNA: TGTGCCACCAGTGGCGGGACAGATGGGACCCAGTACTTC. The V gene is TRBV24-1, the J gene TRBJ2-7; D possibly corresponds to TRBD1 (7 bases). The assigned J gene may be wrong: the sequence end matches TRBJ2-5 better. The CDR3 is 13 residues long. CDR1 is KGHDR, CDR2 SFDVKD, per germline.

This clonotype was counted once. CDR3 nucleotides: TGCAGTGCTAGCCGGGACAGGGGGCGAAGCTACACCTTC. It yields the protein CSASRDRGRSYTF. The genes are TRBV20-1 and TRBJ1-2, with 12 bases identical to TRBD1. Trimming at V came to 3 bases and at J to 9 bases, leaving 5 bases not matched to a gene. The CDR3 is made up of 13 amino acids. Germline V gene data show CDR1 as DFQATT and CDR2 as SNEGSKA (reference sequence).

This chain links TRBV12-3 or TRBV12-4 with TRBJ2-3; 9 bases fit TRBD1. This CDR3 has 15 amino acids. V trimming: 7 bases; J trimming: 4 bases; junction bases outside the gene matches: 9. In nucleotides, the CDR3 is TGTGCCAGCATTAGGGAGGGACAGGGAGCAGATACGCAGTATTTT. This sequence encodes CASIREGQGADTQYF.

The table lists this clonotype with a few counts. The V and J genes are TRBV20-1 and TRBJ1-5, with 8 nucleotides matching TRBD1. V shed 4 bases and J 5 bases; nucleotides not matched to a gene: 10. The CDR3 loop spans 15 amino acids. Germline V gene sequence: CDR1 DFQATT, CDR2 SNEGSKA (reference sequence). DNA of the CDR3: TGCAGTGCTACACCGCACGCAGGGGGCGATCAGCCCCAGCATTTT. Encoded protein: CSATPHAGGDQPQHF.